The 13 T cell receptor beta chains in this list originate from one sample, sequenced in a study of OX40 agonist ivuxolimab in advanced cancers. Sequenced by immunoSEQ multiplex PCR; TCRdb stores in-frame clones only, minus some. The sample carries 75,000 to 80,000 clones, roughly 80% recorded once. Sequenced here: CD4+ or CD8+ T cells sorted from blood, sampled in a trial of the OX40 agonist ivuxolimab. The receptors come from an adult with an advanced solid tumor such as melanoma, head and neck, liver or kidney cancer.

The V and J genes are TRBV6-1 and TRBJ2-2; D is possibly TRBD1 (5 bases). The V end was cut by 4 bases, the J end by 7 bases, with 10 bases between. Germline V gene lookup returns CDR1 MNHNS and CDR2 SASEGT. This CDR3 contains 13 residues. CDR3 coding DNA: TGTGCCAGCAGTGGGTTAGGGGTCGGGGAGCTGTTTTTT. Translated: CASSGLGVGELFF.

J is TRBJ2-1 and V is TRBV10-2, with 9 bases that match TRBD2. The CDR3 has 16 amino acids. Germline V lookup: CDR1 WSHSY, CDR2 SAAADI. V trimming: 3 bases; J trimming: 2 bases; junction bases outside the gene matches: 5. The CDR3 is CASSERSSGTYNEQFF. CDR3 coding DNA: TGCGCCAGCAGTGAACGTTCTAGCGGGACCTACAATGAGCAGTTCTTC.

The V gene is TRBV11-2, the J gene TRBJ2-5, with TRBD1 identical over 7 bases. V dropped 2 bases and J dropped 5; count of bases not matched to a gene: 2. The CDR3 has 13 amino acids. Looked up from germline, CDR1 is SGHAT and CDR2 is FQNNGV. CDR3 DNA sequence: TGTGCCAGCAGCTTAAGGGGGCAGGAGACCCAGTACTTC. This encodes CASSLRGQETQYF. Complete variable domain (other parts from reference TRBV11-2 and TRBJ2-5): EAGVAQSPRYKIIEKRQSVAFWCNPISGHATLYWYQQILGQGPKLLIQFQNNGVVDDSQLPKDRFSAERLKGVDSTLKIQPAKLEDSAVYLCASSLRGQETQYFGPGTRLLVL.

This chain connects TRBV11-3 to TRBJ1-5; 8 nucleotides match TRBD1. This CDR3 spans 13 amino acids. CDR1 and CDR2 from the germline V gene are SGHNT and YENEEA. Trimming at V came to 4 bases and at J to 5 bases, leaving 1 base not matched to a gene. The CDR3 sequence is CASSSRGHQPQHF. CDR3 bases: TGTGCCAGCAGCTCCAGGGGGCATCAGCCCCAGCATTTT.

The chain couples TRBV29-1 to TRBJ1-2; 9 bases agree with TRBD1. V gave up 7 bases and J gave up 2 bases; unmatched junction bases: 11. This CDR3 has 15 residues. Germline loops: CDR1 SQVTM, CDR2 ANQGSEA. The CDR3 DNA follows: TGCAGCGCGATCAACTCCGGGACAGGGAACTATGGCTACACCTTC. The encoded protein is CSAINSGTGNYGYTF.

The chain carries TRBV19 and TRBJ1-6; possibly TRBD1 for D (6 bases). Trimming shortened V by 4 bases and J by 10 bases, and 14 bases separated the two germline ends. Germline CDR1 LNHDA, CDR2 SQIVND (reference sequence). This CDR3 is built from 14 residues. In DNA form, the CDR3 reads TGTGCCAGTAGTAATAACAGGGATCGGTCACCCCTCCACTTT. Translation gives CASSNNRDRSPLHF.

The V call is TRBV6-1, the J call TRBJ1-1; D uncertain. Trimming took off 7 bases at V and 4 bases at J, with 7 bases between the two ends. CDR1 and CDR2 (germline): MNHNS, SASEGT. The CDR3 length is 11 residues. CDR3: CASKVGTEAFF. In DNA, the CDR3 is TGTGCCAGCAAAGTCGGCACTGAAGCTTTCTTT.

The J gene is TRBJ2-3, the V gene TRBV5-1; D is uncertain. Trimming left V 0 bases short and J 2 bases short, with 13 bases between. The CDR3 is 16 residues long. Germline lookup yields CDR1 SGHRS and CDR2 YFSETQ. The CDR3 DNA follows: TGCGCCAGCAGCTTGGGCCACCGGAGACCCACAGATACGCAGTATTTT. This encodes CASSLGHRRPTDTQYF.

V usage is TRBV5-1 and J usage is TRBJ2-7; 7 bases align to TRBD1. The germline CDR1 and CDR2 sequences are SGHRS and YFSETQ. V shed 3 bases, J shed 2 bases, and the junction held 5 bases outside the gene matches. The CDR3 runs to 14 residues. The CDR3 nucleotides are TGCGCCAGCAGCTCTACAGGGGCAACCTACGAGCAGTACTTC. Amino acids: CASSSTGATYEQYF.

The chain employs TRBV10-1 and TRBJ2-5; D gene uncertain. Trimming pared 3 bases from V and 4 bases from J, leaving 6 bases between. Germline values: CDR1 WNHNN, CDR2 SYGVQD (reference sequence). This CDR3 is built from 12 residues. As DNA, the CDR3 is TGCGCCAGCAGTGATGAAGGAGAGACCCAGTACTTC. This sequence encodes CASSDEGETQYF.

This chain uses TRBV11-2 with TRBJ2-3, with TRBD2 matching over 7 bases. V lost 1 base to trimming and J lost 4 bases; unmatched junction nucleotides: 2. Germline loops: CDR1 SGHAT, CDR2 FQNNGV. There are 14 residues in the CDR3. The CDR3 loop reads CASSLGLAADTQYF. As DNA, the CDR3 is TGTGCCAGCAGCTTAGGACTAGCCGCAGATACGCAGTATTTT.

J is TRBJ2-7 and V is TRBV9; TRBD1 is a possible D gene (5 bases). Trimming shortened V by 2 bases and J by 1 base, and 10 bases separated the two germline ends. Germline CDR1 reads SGDLS; CDR2 reads YYNGEE. There are 14 residues in the CDR3. The CDR3 nucleotides are TGTGCCAGCAGCGTGGGGAAGGGGTCCTACGAGCAGTACTTC. Translation: CASSVGKGSYEQYF.

In this sample, this clone is medium-sized (0.01 to 0.1%). The chain combines TRBV4-1 with TRBJ1-6; TRBD1 might be the D (6 bases). The CDR3 extends over 18 amino acids. The ends were cut back, 5 bases at V and 0 bases at J, with 17 bases in the middle. Per germline, CDR1 MGHRA and CDR2 YSYEKL. As DNA, the CDR3 is TGCGCCAGCAGCAAAAGGGGGTTCGCCGGCTCCTATAATTCACCCCTCCACTTT. Translated, it gives CASSKRGFAGSYNSPLHF.